These 14 T cell receptor beta chains share one sample of origin, sequenced in a study of cytomegalovirus exposure and HLA in healthy donors. Vbeta (60) and Jbeta (13) primers were used in the PCR. The repertoire was sequenced with immunoSEQ multiplex PCR; TCRdb's copy has only in-frame clones and lacks some. The sample yields around 200,000 clones, roughly 79% seen once. Sequenced material: PBMCs. Source of these receptors: a male donor in good health and CMV-seronegative.

The rearrangement joins TRBV2 to TRBJ2-1, with 15 bases matching TRBD2. The CDR3 contains 16 residues. The J segment lost 3 bases and the V segment lost 6 bases, leaving 3 bases of the junction unmatched. CDR1 SNHLY and CDR2 FYNNEI come from the germline V gene. The CDR3 is CASRRGLAGGYNEQFF. The CDR3 nucleotides are TGTGCCAGCAGGCGGGGACTAGCGGGGGGCTACAATGAGCAGTTCTTC. Full variable domain (missing parts from reference TRBV2 and TRBJ2-1): EPEVTQTPSHQVTQMGQEVILRCVPISNHLYFYWYRQILGQKVEFLVSFYNNEISEKSEIFDDQFSVERPDGSNFTLKIRSTKLEDSAMYFCASRRGLAGGYNEQFFGPGTRLTVL.

The chain couples TRBV19 to TRBJ1-1; 9 nucleotides agree with TRBD1. This CDR3 is 14 amino acids long. The V gene end was trimmed by 3 bases and the J gene end by 2 bases; junction bases not matched to a gene: 1. Germline CDR1 LNHDA, CDR2 SQIVND (reference sequence). The CDR3 coding sequence is TGTGCCAGTAGTATGGACAGGGGAAACACTGAAGCTTTCTTT. Protein: CASSMDRGNTEAFF. Based on the CDR3 plus reference TRBV19 and TRBJ1-1, the full variable domain is DGGITQSPKYLFRKEGQNVTLSCEQNLNHDAMYWYRQDPGQGLRLIYYSQIVNDFQKGDIAEGYSVSREKKESFPLTVTSAQKNPTAFYLCASSMDRGNTEAFFGQGTRLTVV.

This clone was picked up one time. This chain links TRBV30 with TRBJ1-2; D is unresolved. Trimming took 3 bases from V and 3 from J, leaving 14 bases between them. The CDR3 is made up of 14 amino acids. Germline loops: CDR1 GTSNPN, CDR2 SVGIG (reference sequence). The CDR3: CAWRRLLEDYGYTF. The CDR3 nucleotides are TGTGCCTGGAGGCGTCTCTTAGAGGACTATGGCTACACCTTC.

Only a few counts were recorded for this clone. V and J are TRBV4-3 and TRBJ2-2; 7 positions match TRBD2. CDR3 length equals 16 residues. Per germline, CDR1 LGHNA and CDR2 YSLEER. Germline trimming cut 4 bases from V and 3 bases from J; bases unmatched to any gene: 8. The CDR3 protein is CASSPGGGRDTGELFF. As DNA, the CDR3 is TGCGCCAGCAGCCCGGGAGGAGGGAGAGACACCGGGGAGCTGTTTTTT.

The sample holds one count of this clone. V usage is TRBV7-9 and J usage is TRBJ1-5; the match to TRBD1 covers 8 bases. This CDR3 is built from 17 residues. J gave up 2 bases and V 5 bases, and 11 bases lay outside the gene matches. Germline V gene data show CDR1 as SEHNR and CDR2 as FQNEAQ (reference sequence). The CDR3 loop reads CASSTSSGQGRNQPQHF. CDR3 in DNA: TGTGCCAGCAGCACCTCCTCTGGACAGGGTCGCAATCAGCCCCAGCATTTT.

The chain has TRBV18 and TRBJ1-2; D gene uncertain. Germline CDR1 KGHSH, CDR2 LQKENI. This CDR3 has 15 amino acids. The V end was cut by 0 bases, the J end by 5 bases, with 13 bases between. CDR3 in amino acids: CASSPPLGMSYGYTF. CDR3 sequence (DNA): TGTGCCAGCTCACCACCGCTCGGGATGAGTTATGGCTACACCTTC.

The chain employs TRBV28 and TRBJ2-7, with D unresolved. The CDR3 is made up of 14 amino acids. The germline V and J ends were trimmed by 2 bases and 2 bases, with 10 bases remaining between them. Germline V gives CDR1 MDHEN, CDR2 SYDVKM. Written as DNA, the CDR3 is TGTGCCAGCAGTTTAATAGCCCCCACCTACGAGCAGTACTTC. Protein: CASSLIAPTYEQYF.

This clone has a single count. V and J are TRBV10-3 and TRBJ1-4, with D hard to call. The CDR3 totals 11 residues. V shed 4 bases and J shed 7 bases, with 4 bases lying between them. Per germline, CDR1 ENHRY and CDR2 SYGVKD. The CDR3: CAISAGEKLFF. CDR3 bases: TGTGCCATCAGTGCAGGTGAAAAACTGTTTTTT.

This clone was seen more than once but under ten times. The chain has TRBV6-1 and TRBJ2-4; D call uncertain. This CDR3 contains 13 residues. The germline CDR1 and CDR2 sequences are MNHNS and SASEGT. V lost 3 bases and J 6 bases, leaving 9 bases between the germline ends. The CDR3 is CASSDPVRNIQYF. DNA of the CDR3: TGTGCCAGCAGTGATCCCGTTAGAAACATTCAGTACTTC.

This clone was counted a few times. The rearrangement links TRBV28 to TRBJ1-1; D may be TRBD1 (6 bases). Germline V gene lookup returns CDR1 MDHEN and CDR2 SYDVKM. The CDR3 has 13 amino acids. The ends were cut back, 7 bases at V and 4 bases at J, with 13 bases in the middle. CDR3 DNA: TGTGCCAGCACCCAGGGGTGGGGCACTGAAGCTTTCTTT. Its protein is CASTQGWGTEAFF. The full variable domain, in which reference TRBV28 and TRBJ1-1 provide the parts outside the CDR3, is DVKVTQSSRYLVKRTGEKVFLECVQDMDHENMFWYRQDPGLGLRLIYFSYDVKMKEKGDIPEGYSVSREKKERFSLILESASTNQTSMYLCASTQGWGTEAFFGQGTRLTVV.

This chain links TRBV15 with TRBJ2-7; TRBD2 agrees at 8 bases. This CDR3 contains 17 residues. The V and J ends lost 1 base and 1 base, in that order; junction bases with no gene match: 9. Germline loops: CDR1 LNHNV, CDR2 YYDKDF (reference sequence). The CDR3 DNA follows: TGTGCCACCAGCAGAGGGGGAAATAGCGGGATATCCTACGAGCAGTACTTC. This sequence encodes CATSRGGNSGISYEQYF.

V and J are TRBV6-5 and TRBJ1-1; D remains ambiguous. Germline V gene lookup returns CDR1 MNHEY and CDR2 SVGAGI. V was pared by 5 bases and J by 1 base, with 11 bases between. This CDR3 region has 14 residues. As DNA, the CDR3 is TGTGCCAGCAGTCTCACGACACGGAACACTGAAGCTTTCTTT. Its protein is CASSLTTRNTEAFF.

This clone was observed once. Other DNA sequences from this sample encode an identical CDR3 as well. The chain combines TRBV6-5 with TRBJ1-5; 8 positions match TRBD1. V shed 2 bases and J 3 bases; nucleotides not matched to a gene: 3. Germline CDR1 MNHEY, CDR2 SVGAGI. The length of the CDR3 is 15 residues. The CDR3, as DNA: TGTGCCAGCAGTTACGGGACAGGTTCCAATCAGCCCCAGCATTTT. It codes for CASSYGTGSNQPQHF.

The V gene is TRBV20-1, the J gene TRBJ1-3; D gene unclear. This CDR3 contains 11 residues. Germline V gives CDR1 DFQATT, CDR2 SNEGSKA (reference sequence). V was pared by 0 bases and J by 5 bases, with 2 bases between. CDR3 in DNA: TGCAGTGCTAGAGATAGAAACACCATATATTTT. It specifies CSARDRNTIYF.